This T cell receptor beta chain was observed in a study of regulatory and conventional T cells in RAG deficiency. Study-level findings and limits: Shorter CDR3s in all patient subsets; >90% Treg-Tconv overlap in Omenn.

This clone was observed once. Its cognate antigen is unknown. Some clones are missing from TCRdb's copy, which holds only in-frame ones; the method was immunoSEQ multiplex PCR. The table shows over 9,500 clones, with about 92% occurring only once. Genomic DNA came from blood conventional CD4+ T cells gated CD25-low CD127-high. CDR1 and CDR2 from the germline V gene are DFQATT and SNEGSKA (reference sequence). The CDR3 is 10 residues long. V lost 5 bases and J lost 11, with 13 bases in between. In addition, the sample was reused for a study of regulatory T cells. That paper adds: The PCR used 52 TRBV and 13 TRBJ primers.

The V and J genes are TRBV20-1 and TRBJ2-7, with D perhaps matching TRBD2 (6 bases). The TCR originated in a human donor in good health. Sequencing was carried out using CD4+ effector T cells sorted from blood. The CDR3 protein is CSAGGFGEYF. The DNA for the CDR3 is TGCAGTGCTGGGGGGTTTGGGGAGTACTTC.